The rows below give T cell receptor beta chains drawn from one sample of a study of T cell responses to AZD1222 COVID-19 vaccine. Using immunoSEQ multiplex PCR, the repertoire was profiled, and TCRdb retains in-frame clones only, with some absent. The sample has under 140,000 clones, about 87% seen once; the top ten hold 1.6%. The sample in question was peripheral blood, obtained on day 0 of AZD1222 vaccination. The receptors shown here come from an adult in good health. Each CDR3 is given with its conserved first and last residue. Fields, in order: clone size, D gene, V gene, J gene, CDR3 protein, CDR3 DNA. A D gene is named only where the DNA matches it firmly. A row's size may be missing; if present it is once, few, many or a size class.

size: .
D: .
V: TRBV6-5
J: TRBJ2-2
CDR3: CASSYSGSTGELFF
DNA: TGTGCCAGCAGTTACTCGGGCTCCACCGGGGAGCTGTTTTTT

size: .
D: .
V: TRBV7-9
J: TRBJ1-3
CDR3: CASSRTAQPGNTIYF
DNA: TGTGCCAGCAGCCGGACAGCGCAACCTGGAAACACCATATATTTT

size: .
D: .
V: TRBV19
J: TRBJ2-3
CDR3: CASRSVVQDTQYF
DNA: TGTGCCAGTCGTAGTGTCGTTCAGGATACGCAGTATTTT

size: once
D: .
V: TRBV6-1
J: TRBJ2-6
CDR3: CASSEGRSGANVLTF
DNA: TGTGCCAGCAGTGAGGGCCGCTCTGGGGCCAACGTCCTGACTTTC

size: once
D: TRBD2
V: TRBV10-2
J: TRBJ2-7
CDR3: CASSADTRGGEQYF
DNA: TGCGCCAGCAGTGCGGACACTCGGGGAGGGGAGCAGTACTTC

size: .
D: TRBD1
V: TRBV6-5
J: TRBJ1-3
CDR3: CASRPTGVGNTIYF
DNA: TGTGCCAGCAGACCGACAGGGGTAGGAAACACCATATATTTT

size: .
D: .
V: TRBV3-1/TRBV3-2
J: TRBJ2-7
CDR3: CASSSRAGYEQYF
DNA: TGTGCCAGCAGCTCCCGCGCTGGCTACGAGCAGTACTTC

size: .
D: TRBD2
V: TRBV5-1
J: TRBJ2-5
CDR3: CASSSGGFQETQYF
DNA: TGCGCCAGCTCTAGCGGGGGGTTTCAAGAGACCCAGTACTTC

size: .
D: .
V: TRBV5-4
J: TRBJ2-7
CDR3: CASSQRATYEQYF
DNA: TGTGCCAGCAGCCAGAGGGCAACCTACGAGCAGTACTTC

size: .
D: .
V: TRBV2
J: TRBJ1-4
CDR3: CASSAGREKLFF
DNA: TGTGCCAGCAGCGCAGGGCGTGAAAAACTGTTTTTT

size: .
D: .
V: TRBV5-4
J: TRBJ2-7
CDR3: CASSWTGAPYEQYF
DNA: TGTGCCAGCAGCTGGACTGGGGCGCCCTACGAGCAGTACTTC

size: .
D: .
V: TRBV5-1
J: TRBJ2-1
CDR3: CASSPRMGNEQFF
DNA: TGCGCCAGCAGCCCCCGGATGGGAAATGAGCAGTTCTTC

size: .
D: TRBD1
V: TRBV3-1/TRBV3-2
J: TRBJ1-2
CDR3: CASSQTSGQGYGYTF
DNA: TGTGCCAGCAGCCAAACCTCTGGACAGGGCTATGGCTACACCTTC

size: once
D: .
V: TRBV6-5
J: TRBJ1-2
CDR3: CASSLLPPGYTF
DNA: TGTGCCAGCAGCCTCCTACCCCCGGGCTACACCTTC

size: .
D: .
V: TRBV5-5
J: TRBJ1-1
CDR3: CASSAAVIATEAFF
DNA: TGTGCCAGCAGCGCCGCGGTGATCGCGACTGAAGCTTTCTTT

size: .
D: .
V: TRBV7-2
J: TRBJ1-5
CDR3: CASSFPNSNQPQHF
DNA: TGTGCCAGCAGCTTTCCGAATAGCAATCAGCCCCAGCATTTT

size: few
D: .
V: TRBV7-8
J: TRBJ1-3
CDR3: CASSLAGMGIGNTIYF
DNA: TGTGCCAGCAGCTTAGCTGGTATGGGGATCGGAAACACCATATATTTT

size: .
D: .
V: TRBV9
J: TRBJ2-1
CDR3: CASSVANSAGEQFF
DNA: TGTGCCAGCAGCGTAGCTAATTCGGCTGGTGAGCAGTTCTTC

size: once
D: TRBD1
V: TRBV19
J: TRBJ2-7
CDR3: CASSMDQGAANEQYF
DNA: TGTGCCAGTAGTATGGACCAGGGGGCGGCGAACGAGCAGTACTTC

size: .
D: TRBD2
V: TRBV18
J: TRBJ2-7
CDR3: CASSPNQRSSGRAYEQYF
DNA: TGTGCCAGCTCCCCGAACCAAAGATCTAGCGGGAGAGCCTACGAGCAGTACTTC

size: .
D: .
V: TRBV24-1
J: TRBJ1-1
CDR3: CATSEDGAAEAFF
DNA: TGTGCCACCAGTGAAGACGGGGCAGCCGAAGCTTTCTTT

size: .
D: .
V: TRBV29-1
J: TRBJ1-1
CDR3: CSVGGTEAFF
DNA: TGCAGCGTTGGGGGTACTGAAGCTTTCTTT

size: .
D: .
V: TRBV24-1
J: TRBJ1-5
CDR3: CATSATGFGEQPQHF
DNA: TGTGCCACCAGTGCCACAGGGTTTGGGGAACAGCCCCAGCATTTT

size: .
D: TRBD1
V: TRBV5-1
J: TRBJ1-2
CDR3: CASSSGQGYGYTF
DNA: TGCGCCAGCAGCTCAGGACAGGGGTATGGCTACACCTTC

size: .
D: TRBD1
V: TRBV7-2
J: TRBJ1-2
CDR3: CASSGDRDYGYTF
DNA: TGTGCCAGCAGCGGAGACAGGGACTATGGCTACACCTTC

size: once
D: TRBD1
V: TRBV29-1
J: TRBJ1-2
CDR3: CSVDTGEDGYTF
DNA: TGCAGCGTGGATACAGGGGAAGATGGCTACACCTTC

size: .
D: TRBD1
V: TRBV6-1
J: TRBJ1-5
CDR3: CASSEGDRGYNQPQHF
DNA: TGTGCCAGCAGTGAAGGGGACAGGGGATACAATCAGCCCCAGCATTTT

size: .
D: .
V: TRBV5-1
J: TRBJ1-2
CDR3: CASSLGGYGGADGYTF
DNA: TGCGCCAGCAGCTTGGGAGGATACGGGGGCGCCGATGGCTACACCTTC

size: .
D: TRBD2
V: TRBV7-9
J: TRBJ2-5
CDR3: CASSTRSGGYAETQYF
DNA: TGTGCCAGCAGCACAAGAAGCGGGGGGTACGCAGAGACCCAGTACTTC

size: few
D: TRBD2
V: TRBV19
J: TRBJ2-7
CDR3: CASSKLAATYEQYF
DNA: TGTGCCAGTAGTAAACTAGCGGCTACCTACGAGCAGTACTTC